This T cell receptor beta chain was captured by sequencing in a study of vaccination effects on CD4 cells after COVID-19. Study in general: Either the mRNA-1273 or the BNT162b2 vaccine was given to participants as two doses.

The data were produced by immunoSEQ multiplex PCR, yet TCRdb's version contains in-frame clones alone and is incomplete. In the table there are 35,000 to 55,000 clones, about 80% of which are singletons. This CDR3 has 15 amino acids. Germline CDR1 MNHEY, CDR2 SVGAGI. The germline V and J ends were trimmed by 5 bases and 0 bases, with 14 bases remaining between them. This clone was seen a handful of times. Antigen unknown. ViraFEST used viral peptide pools to expand antigen-specific CD4+ T cells before sequencing. Investigators separated out CD4+ T cells once less than 11 days of culture had passed. According to the study, vaccine recipients showed no prior SARS-CoV-2 infection and negative nucleocapsid antibodies. IL-2 medium supplanted half the medium on days 3 and 7.

The sequencing used CD4+ T cells from PBMCs cultured with SARS-CoV-2 spike peptides, collected before COVID-19 vaccination. The sequence came from a human donor who received a COVID-19 vaccine. The chain joins TRBV6-5 to TRBJ2-7; a weak D match, TRBD2 (6 bases). The CDR3 bases are TGTGCCAGCAGTAGAACGGGACTTAGCTCCTACGAGCAGTACGTC. Protein product: CASSRTGLSSYEQYV.